The next 11 T cell receptor beta chains were all read from a single sample in a study of T cell responses to AZD1222 COVID-19 vaccine. Method: immunoSEQ multiplex PCR; TCRdb's copy keeps in-frame clones and lacks some. The profile shows 100,000 to 150,000 clones, approximately 86% of them singletons. The specimen was peripheral blood, collected on day 0 of AZD1222 vaccination. Every receptor here comes from an adult in good health.

The genes are TRBV2 and TRBJ2-1; D is uncertain. The CDR3 extends over 14 amino acids. The ends were cut back, 3 bases at V and 1 base at J, with 7 bases in the middle. Per germline, CDR1 SNHLY and CDR2 FYNNEI. The CDR3, as DNA: TGTGCCAGCAGTGATACGGGTTCCTACAATGAGCAGTTCTTC. Translated: CASSDTGSYNEQFF.

The rearrangement uses TRBV13 and TRBJ1-5; D not resolved. The CDR3 runs 14 residues. Trimming took off 2 bases at V and 0 bases at J, with 5 bases between the two ends. The germline CDR1 and CDR2 sequences are PRHDT and FYEKMQ (reference sequence). The DNA for the CDR3 is TGTGCCAGCAGCTTATCTTCTAGCAATCAGCCCCAGCATTTT. Translation gives CASSLSSSNQPQHF.

This rearrangement joins TRBV28 to TRBJ1-1; TRBD1 might be the D (5 bases). V lost 8 bases to trimming and J lost 0 bases, with 13 bases between them. The CDR3 extends over 14 amino acids. CDR1 and CDR2 from the germline V gene are MDHEN and SYDVKM. The CDR3: CASGPRGLNTEAFF. The CDR3 bases are TGTGCCAGCGGGCCCCGGGGACTGAACACTGAAGCTTTCTTT. Variable domain in full (rest from reference TRBV28 and TRBJ1-1): DVKVTQSSRYLVKRTGEKVFLECVQDMDHENMFWYRQDPGLGLRLIYFSYDVKMKEKGDIPEGYSVSREKKERFSLILESASTNQTSMYLCASGPRGLNTEAFFGQGTRLTVV.

The V call is TRBV5-4, the J call TRBJ2-1; 8 bases are shared with TRBD1. Germline lookup yields CDR1 SGHNT and CDR2 YYREEE (reference sequence). The CDR3 has 13 residues. With V trimmed by 2 bases and J by 8 bases, 3 bases remained unmatched. The CDR3 region is CASSLGQGHEQFF. The CDR3 DNA reads as TGTGCCAGCAGCTTAGGACAGGGCCATGAGCAGTTCTTC.

V gene TRBV5-4 combines with J gene TRBJ1-2; D not resolved. CDR3 length: 16 amino acids. Germline V gives CDR1 SGHNT, CDR2 YYREEE (reference sequence). The ends were cut back, 3 bases at V and 1 base at J, with 16 bases in the middle. The CDR3 reads CASSSGLVGGNYGYTF. CDR3 nucleotide sequence: TGTGCCAGCAGCTCGGGCCTGGTTGGAGGTAACTATGGCTACACCTTC.

The genes are TRBV4-3 and TRBJ2-3; D tentatively fits TRBD1 or TRBD2 (6 bases each). Germline V gives CDR1 LGHNA, CDR2 YSLEER. The CDR3 runs 14 residues. V lost 0 bases and J lost 8, with 12 bases in between. The CDR3 region has the DNA TGCGCCAGCAGCCAAGATTTGGGGGGCCCTACGCAGTATTTT. The encoded protein is CASSQDLGGPTQYF.

In regard to this clone: One end of the junction varies from germline; a read error may be responsible. The V and J genes are TRBV7-6 and TRBJ2-7, with 11 bases fitting TRBD2. The CDR3 consists of 15 residues. Germline V CDR1 and CDR2: SGHVS, FNYEAQ. In nucleotides, the CDR3 is TGTGCCAGCAGCTTAGTAGCGGGGGGGTCCTTCGAGCAGTACTTC. Translation gives CASSLVAGGSFEQYF.

The chain joins TRBV30 to TRBJ1-5, with a possible D match to TRBD1 (6 bases). Germline loops: CDR1 GTSNPN, CDR2 SVGIG (reference sequence). V was pared by 0 bases and J by 5 bases, with 14 bases between. The CDR3 runs 15 residues. CDR3 DNA sequence: TGTGCCTGGAGTGTGCCGGGACAACGGGATCAGCCCCAGCATTTT. Protein: CAWSVPGQRDQPQHF.

This chain uses TRBV28 with TRBJ1-1; D perhaps matches TRBD1 (5 bases). V shed 6 bases and J shed 1 base, with 12 bases lying between them. Germline V gives CDR1 MDHEN, CDR2 SYDVKM. The CDR3 is made up of 14 amino acids. CDR3 amino acids: CASSPTRENTEAFF. The CDR3 coding sequence is TGTGCCAGCAGCCCCACCAGGGAGAACACTGAAGCTTTCTTT.

The chain is built from TRBV27 and TRBJ2-7, with D perhaps given as TRBD1 or TRBD2 (6 bases each). V was trimmed by 5 bases and J by 4 bases, leaving 12 bases between them. The CDR3 sequence is 13 residues long. Germline V gene lookup returns CDR1 MNHEY and CDR2 SMNVEV (reference sequence). The CDR3 sequence is CASSLQGGYEQYF. The CDR3 DNA is TGTGCCAGCAGTCTACAGGGAGGATACGAGCAGTACTTC.

This clone was seen only once. The rearrangement joins TRBV11-3 to TRBJ2-2, with a weak D call TRBD2 (5 bases). Germline CDR1 is SGHNT and CDR2 is YENEEA. The CDR3 totals 15 residues. Trimming stripped 5 bases from V and 8 bases from J, with 18 bases between. The CDR3 coding sequence is TGTGCCAGCAGCCCCCCCATTGGACTCAGGGGGGAGCTGTTTTTT. Encoded protein: CASSPPIGLRGELFF. Looking up the rest from reference TRBV11-3 and TRBJ2-2 gives the full variable domain: EAGVVQSPRYKIIEKKQPVAFWCNPISGHNTLYWYLQNLGQGPELLIRYENEEAVDDSQLPKDRFSAERLKGVDSTLKIQPAELGDSAVYLCASSPPIGLRGELFFGEGSRLTVL.